This T cell receptor beta chain appears in the sequencing data of a study of PD-L1 blockade in urothelial cancer. Germline CDR1 SGHDN, CDR2 FVKESK. Unmatched junction bases numbered 8, after V lost 3 bases and J lost 4 bases. This CDR3 has 15 amino acids. This clone was counted a few times. Regarding time point: peripheral blood 6 weeks after treatment start. TCRdb keeps only in-frame clones here, not all; method: immunoSEQ multiplex PCR. The table lists roughly 100,000 clones, around four fifths of them singletons. This receptor was taken from a man aged 65 to 79 with urothelial cancer. Sample: PBMCs, taken around atezolizumab (anti-PD-L1) treatment. The V gene is TRBV14, the J gene TRBJ1-2; 7 nucleotides agree with TRBD1. In nucleotides, the CDR3 is TGTGCCAGCAGCCATTCCGCACAGGGGCGCTATGGCTACACCTTC. This codes for CASSHSAQGRYGYTF.